Following are 15 T cell receptor beta chains from one sample sequenced in a study of CD8 T cells in Susac syndrome. The authors reverse transcribed roughly 0.5 to 1 ug RNA with random hexamers. One entry per CDR3 protein, called by TCRdb with MiXCR from the immunoSEQ multiplex PCR reads. The sample carries about 180,000 distinct CDR3 sequences, around 95% recorded once. The specimen sequenced was CD8+ T cells from PBMCs. The source is a human donor with multiple sclerosis.

The chain recombines TRBV2 with TRBJ2-3; 10 bases fit TRBD1. CDR1 is SNHLY and CDR2 is FYNNEI in the germline V gene. There are 13 residues in the CDR3. V shed 11 bases, J shed 5 bases, and the junction held 7 bases outside the gene matches. CDR3 DNA: TGTGCCGACCGGGACAGGGGAGGAGATACGCAGTATTTT. It yields the protein CADRDRGGDTQYF.

This sequence joins TRBV27 and TRBJ1-2, with D possibly matching TRBD1 (5 bases). The CDR3 has 13 amino acids. V lost 5 bases and J 8 bases, leaving 15 bases between the germline ends. Germline CDR1 and CDR2: MNHEY and SMNVEV (reference sequence). CDR3 region: CASSESRVLGYTF. The CDR3 DNA reads as TGTGCCAGCAGTGAATCCAGGGTACTAGGCTACACCTTC.

V is TRBV27 and J is TRBJ2-5, with D perhaps assigned TRBD1 or TRBD2 (5 bases each). The V and J ends lost 4 bases and 2 bases respectively, with 14 bases between them. Germline assignment: CDR1 MNHEY and CDR2 SMNVEV (reference sequence). CDR3 size: 15 residues. The CDR3 spells CASSSLGTEQETQYF. The CDR3 DNA reads TGTGCCAGCAGTTCCCTTGGGACGGAACAAGAGACCCAGTACTTC.

V and J are TRBV5-4 and TRBJ1-1; TRBD1 is a possible D gene (5 bases). The V and J ends lost 2 bases and 11 bases respectively, with 10 bases between them. The CDR3 totals 11 residues. In germline, CDR1 is SGHNT, CDR2 YYREEE (reference sequence). CDR3 sequence (DNA): TGTGCCAGCAGCTTAGGGGATCGGGCTTTCTTT. Its translation is CASSLGDRAFF.

The chain is built from TRBV29-1 and TRBJ2-7; 9 bases are a match to TRBD1. V lost 3 bases, J lost 1 base, and 10 bases stayed unmatched. CDR3 length: 16 amino acids. The germline CDR1 and CDR2 sequences are SQVTM and ANQGSEA. CDR3 DNA: TGCAGCGTTGATTTACCTTTCGGACAGGGGTCCTACGAGCAGTACTTC. Amino acid sequence: CSVDLPFGQGSYEQYF.

The gene calls are TRBV2 and TRBJ2-1; D uncertain. Trimming cost V 6 bases and J 7 bases, with 10 bases left between them. The CDR3 extends over 12 amino acids. Germline V gene sequence: CDR1 SNHLY, CDR2 FYNNEI. CDR3 DNA sequence: TGTGCCAGCAGGACGGCCCTAAATGAGCAGTTCTTC. Its protein is CASRTALNEQFF. Combining the CDR3 with reference TRBV2 and TRBJ2-1 gives the whole variable domain EPEVTQTPSHQVTQMGQEVILRCVPISNHLYFYWYRQILGQKVEFLVSFYNNEISEKSEIFDDQFSVERPDGSNFTLKIRSTKLEDSAMYFCASRTALNEQFFGPGTRLTVL.

The V and J genes are TRBV23-1 and TRBJ1-2; no definite D call. TRBV23-1 is known as an ORF, though its function is uncertain. The CDR3 covers 14 residues. Trimming removed 5 bases at V and 1 base at J, with 11 bases between. CDR3 sequence (DNA): TGCGCCAGCAGTGTCCTTTCGGATAACTATGGCTACACCTTC. Amino acid sequence: CASSVLSDNYGYTF.

The rearrangement uses TRBV7-9 and TRBJ2-7; TRBD1 agrees at 7 bases. The CDR3 has 13 residues. The germline gives CDR1 SEHNR, CDR2 FQNEAQ (reference sequence). J was trimmed by 3 bases and V by 4 bases; bases with no gene match: 3. The CDR3 DNA is TGTGCCAGCAGCTCGACAGGGTACTACGAGCAGTACTTC. Translating gives CASSSTGYYEQYF.

The chain recombines TRBV5-6 with TRBJ1-2; D is ambiguous. Trimming stripped 3 bases from V and 6 bases from J, with 15 bases between. CDR1 and CDR2 from the germline V gene are SGHDT and YYEEEE. This CDR3 region has 14 residues. CDR3 in amino acids: CASSWPRAGDGYTF. As DNA, the CDR3 is TGTGCCAGCAGCTGGCCCCGGGCGGGAGATGGCTACACCTTC.

The chain has TRBV25-1 and TRBJ1-1; D is undetermined. The length of the CDR3 is 11 residues. V was cut by 7 bases and J by 1 base, with 4 bases left in between. Germline CDR1 MGHDK, CDR2 SYGVNS. The CDR3 region is CASIANTEAFF. As DNA, the CDR3 is TGTGCCAGCATTGCGAACACTGAAGCTTTCTTT.

This clonotype was observed a single time. The chain recombines TRBV12-3 or TRBV12-4 with TRBJ2-7; the match to TRBD2 covers 7 bases. V dropped 6 bases and J dropped 5; count of bases not matched to a gene: 13. CDR3 size: 15 residues. This CDR3 reads CASREEPSGRDEQYF. Written as DNA, the CDR3 is TGTGCCAGCAGGGAAGAACCTAGCGGACGGGACGAGCAGTACTTC.

This clonotype was recorded only once. The chain has TRBV27 and TRBJ2-7, with 9 bases fitting TRBD1. Unmatched junction bases numbered 2, after V lost 5 bases and J lost 6 bases. Germline V gives CDR1 MNHEY, CDR2 SMNVEV (reference sequence). The CDR3 loop spans 12 amino acids. CDR3: CASSMDRGEQYF. In nucleotides, the CDR3 is TGTGCCAGCAGTATGGACAGGGGCGAGCAGTACTTC.

This sequence joins TRBV2 and TRBJ2-2; the D gene is possibly TRBD1 (5 bases). Per the germline V gene, CDR1 is SNHLY and CDR2 is FYNNEI. The V gene lost 4 bases and the J gene lost 5 bases, with 14 bases spanning the gap. CDR3 size: 15 residues. The CDR3 spells CASSALAGLTGELFF. CDR3 DNA: TGTGCCAGCAGTGCCTTAGCAGGGTTAACCGGGGAGCTGTTTTTT.

J is TRBJ2-1 and V is TRBV29-1; D uncertain. CDR3 size: 12 residues. Germline V gene data show CDR1 as SQVTM and CDR2 as ANQGSEA. The V and J ends lost 4 bases and 4 bases respectively, with 8 bases between them. The CDR3 nucleotides read TGCAGCGTTGGCGAGCGTTACAATGAGCAGTTCTTC. It translates to CSVGERYNEQFF.

The chain is built from TRBV27 and TRBJ2-3, with D perhaps TRBD2 (6 bases). The ends were cut back, 3 bases at V and 2 bases at J, with 9 bases in the middle. Germline assignment: CDR1 MNHEY and CDR2 SMNVEV (reference sequence). The CDR3 extends over 14 amino acids. The CDR3 reads CASSLWRDTDTQYF. The CDR3 DNA follows: TGTGCCAGCAGTTTGTGGCGGGACACAGATACGCAGTATTTT.